Listed here are 15 T cell receptor beta chains from one sample, sequenced in a study of T cell changes during pregnancy in multiple sclerosis. The table came from immunoSEQ multiplex PCR; TCRdb's copy has only in-frame clones and leaves some out. The table records tens of thousands of clones, roughly 89% of them present only once. The material sequenced was CD4+ T cells from peripheral blood mononuclear cells, taken in the second trimester of pregnancy. Receptors originate from a female donor with multiple sclerosis, enrolled in a pregnancy study.

This clone was seen more than once but under ten times. CDR3 sequence reads: CASSDAGLGTDTQYF. The CDR3, as DNA: TGTGCCAGCAGTGATGCGGGACTAGGCACAGATACGCAGTATTTT. This rearrangement joins TRBV2 to TRBJ2-3; TRBD2 matches at 8 bases. The CDR3 totals 15 residues. J lost 1 base, V lost 3 bases, and 3 bases had no gene match. Germline lookup yields CDR1 SNHLY and CDR2 FYNNEI.

This clone appeared a single time. The V and J genes are TRBV9 and TRBJ2-7; 10 bases are shared with TRBD2. With 3 bases clipped from V and 3 bases from J, the junction kept 3 bases outside the gene matches. CDR3 size: 14 residues. Germline CDR1 and CDR2: SGDLS and YYNGEE. The CDR3 region has the DNA TGTGCCAGCAGCGCTAGCGGGAGCTACTACGAGCAGTACTTC. This gives the protein CASSASGSYYEQYF.

The chain uses TRBV13 and TRBJ2-3; 9 bases align to TRBD2. Germline loops: CDR1 PRHDT, CDR2 FYEKMQ (reference sequence). Germline trimming cut 2 bases from V and 6 bases from J; bases unmatched to any gene: 9. The length of the CDR3 is 16 residues. DNA for the CDR3: TGTGCCAGCAGCTTATTTTCAGCGGGAGGTCCGGATACGCAGTATTTT. This encodes CASSLFSAGGPDTQYF.

The chain is built from TRBV4-1 and TRBJ1-1; 9 bases line up with TRBD1. CDR3 length: 15 residues. After removal of 3 bases from V and 8 bases from J, the junction contained 10 bases not matched to a gene. Germline lookup yields CDR1 MGHRA and CDR2 YSYEKL. Here the CDR3 reads CASSHETGGRKEAFF. The CDR3 DNA is TGCGCCAGCAGCCATGAGACAGGGGGAAGGAAGGAAGCTTTCTTT.

The chain recombines TRBV9 with TRBJ2-2; 9 nucleotides match TRBD1. The CDR3 consists of 15 residues. Trimming at V came to 4 bases and at J to 5 bases, leaving 6 bases not matched to a gene. Looked up from germline, CDR1 is SGDLS and CDR2 is YYNGEE. CDR3 sequence (DNA): TGTGCCAGCAGCCCACGGACAGGGGATACCGGGGAGCTGTTTTTT. Translating gives CASSPRTGDTGELFF.

The chain joins TRBV27 to TRBJ1-1; D is perhaps TRBD1 (5 bases). The CDR3 runs to 14 residues. CDR1 is MNHEY and CDR2 is SMNVEV in the germline V gene (reference sequence). The germline V and J ends were trimmed by 6 bases and 0 bases, with 11 bases remaining between them. The CDR3: CASRFTGMNTEAFF. CDR3 DNA: TGTGCCAGCAGGTTTACAGGCATGAACACTGAAGCTTTCTTT.

This sequence joins TRBV4-1 and TRBJ2-1; weak D call: TRBD2 (6 bases). Per germline, CDR1 MGHRA and CDR2 YSYEKL. The CDR3 is made up of 16 amino acids. Deletions cut 5 bases from V and 9 bases from J, with 23 bases between. The CDR3 loop reads CASSWPAPGSQSEQFF. The CDR3 nucleotides are TGCGCCAGCAGCTGGCCGGCCCCCGGGAGTCAAAGTGAGCAGTTCTTC.

This clone appeared once. The chain recombines TRBV7-6 with TRBJ1-1; tentative D call: TRBD1 (5 bases). Per the germline V gene, CDR1 is SGHVS and CDR2 is FNYEAQ. This CDR3 has 17 amino acids. V dropped 1 base and J dropped 6 bases, with 21 bases sitting between them. DNA for the CDR3: TGTGCCAGCAGCTTAGTCCAGGCGGGGGGTCCCTCTGCTGAAGCTTTCTTT. Protein product: CASSLVQAGGPSAEAFF.

This chain links TRBV29-1 with TRBJ2-3; 11 nucleotides match TRBD2. This CDR3 has 12 amino acids. V shed 8 bases and J 6 bases; nucleotides not matched to a gene: 4. Looked up from germline, CDR1 is SQVTM and CDR2 is ANQGSEA. In DNA form, the CDR3 reads TGCAGCTCGACTAGCGGGATGGATACGCAGTATTTT. Its protein product is CSSTSGMDTQYF.

V gene TRBV7-8 combines with J gene TRBJ1-1; tentative D call: TRBD1 (5 bases). CDR1 is SGHVS and CDR2 is FQNEAQ in the germline V gene. The CDR3 is 14 residues long. The V end lost 5 bases, the J end lost 1 base, and 11 bases lay between the germline ends. The CDR3 here is CASSTRTKNTEAFF. The CDR3 DNA reads as TGTGCCAGCAGCACCCGGACAAAGAACACTGAAGCTTTCTTT.

This clone has just a few counts. The gene calls are TRBV5-4 and TRBJ1-1, with 8 bases fitting TRBD1. This CDR3 has 13 amino acids. V lost 6 bases to trimming and J lost 5 bases; unmatched junction nucleotides: 6. Per germline, CDR1 SGHNT and CDR2 YYREEE (reference sequence). Here the CDR3 DNA reads TGTGCCAGCACCACCACAGGGGGTACTGAAGCTTTCTTT. It specifies CASTTTGGTEAFF.

This clone appeared a few times. This chain links TRBV9 with TRBJ2-1, with D perhaps matching TRBD2 (6 bases). The CDR3 consists of 15 residues. Per germline, CDR1 SGDLS and CDR2 YYNGEE. V lost 3 bases and J lost 5, with 15 bases in between. The CDR3 protein is CASSAAGSLHNEQFF. DNA for the CDR3: TGTGCCAGCAGCGCCGCCGGGAGCCTTCACAATGAGCAGTTCTTC.

This chain connects TRBV9 to TRBJ2-2; D gene uncertain. The CDR3 runs 14 residues. Looked up from germline, CDR1 is SGDLS and CDR2 is YYNGEE. V was trimmed by 0 bases and J by 5 bases, leaving 8 bases between them. The CDR3 here is CASSVAIFTGELFF. The CDR3 DNA reads TGTGCCAGCAGCGTAGCCATTTTTACCGGGGAGCTGTTTTTT.

CDR3 loop: CASSAGLAGGSTGELFF. CDR3 DNA sequence: TGTGCCAGCAGCGCGGGACTAGCGGGAGGCTCCACCGGGGAGCTGTTTTTT. This rearrangement joins TRBV5-4 to TRBJ2-2; TRBD2 agrees at 15 bases. Germline V gene sequence: CDR1 SGHNT, CDR2 YYREEE (reference sequence). The CDR3 is 17 residues long. V trimming: 4 bases; J trimming: 4 bases; junction bases outside the gene matches: 5.

This clone was detected only a few times. V and J are TRBV29-1 and TRBJ2-1; 15 bases are shared with TRBD2. The CDR3 loop spans 16 amino acids. V was pared by 4 bases and J by 6 bases, with 7 bases of the junction left unmatched. The germline CDR1 and CDR2 sequences are SQVTM and ANQGSEA. This CDR3 reads CSVVRTSGRARNEQFF. The CDR3 coding sequence is TGCAGCGTTGTCCGGACTAGCGGGAGGGCCCGCAATGAGCAGTTCTTC.